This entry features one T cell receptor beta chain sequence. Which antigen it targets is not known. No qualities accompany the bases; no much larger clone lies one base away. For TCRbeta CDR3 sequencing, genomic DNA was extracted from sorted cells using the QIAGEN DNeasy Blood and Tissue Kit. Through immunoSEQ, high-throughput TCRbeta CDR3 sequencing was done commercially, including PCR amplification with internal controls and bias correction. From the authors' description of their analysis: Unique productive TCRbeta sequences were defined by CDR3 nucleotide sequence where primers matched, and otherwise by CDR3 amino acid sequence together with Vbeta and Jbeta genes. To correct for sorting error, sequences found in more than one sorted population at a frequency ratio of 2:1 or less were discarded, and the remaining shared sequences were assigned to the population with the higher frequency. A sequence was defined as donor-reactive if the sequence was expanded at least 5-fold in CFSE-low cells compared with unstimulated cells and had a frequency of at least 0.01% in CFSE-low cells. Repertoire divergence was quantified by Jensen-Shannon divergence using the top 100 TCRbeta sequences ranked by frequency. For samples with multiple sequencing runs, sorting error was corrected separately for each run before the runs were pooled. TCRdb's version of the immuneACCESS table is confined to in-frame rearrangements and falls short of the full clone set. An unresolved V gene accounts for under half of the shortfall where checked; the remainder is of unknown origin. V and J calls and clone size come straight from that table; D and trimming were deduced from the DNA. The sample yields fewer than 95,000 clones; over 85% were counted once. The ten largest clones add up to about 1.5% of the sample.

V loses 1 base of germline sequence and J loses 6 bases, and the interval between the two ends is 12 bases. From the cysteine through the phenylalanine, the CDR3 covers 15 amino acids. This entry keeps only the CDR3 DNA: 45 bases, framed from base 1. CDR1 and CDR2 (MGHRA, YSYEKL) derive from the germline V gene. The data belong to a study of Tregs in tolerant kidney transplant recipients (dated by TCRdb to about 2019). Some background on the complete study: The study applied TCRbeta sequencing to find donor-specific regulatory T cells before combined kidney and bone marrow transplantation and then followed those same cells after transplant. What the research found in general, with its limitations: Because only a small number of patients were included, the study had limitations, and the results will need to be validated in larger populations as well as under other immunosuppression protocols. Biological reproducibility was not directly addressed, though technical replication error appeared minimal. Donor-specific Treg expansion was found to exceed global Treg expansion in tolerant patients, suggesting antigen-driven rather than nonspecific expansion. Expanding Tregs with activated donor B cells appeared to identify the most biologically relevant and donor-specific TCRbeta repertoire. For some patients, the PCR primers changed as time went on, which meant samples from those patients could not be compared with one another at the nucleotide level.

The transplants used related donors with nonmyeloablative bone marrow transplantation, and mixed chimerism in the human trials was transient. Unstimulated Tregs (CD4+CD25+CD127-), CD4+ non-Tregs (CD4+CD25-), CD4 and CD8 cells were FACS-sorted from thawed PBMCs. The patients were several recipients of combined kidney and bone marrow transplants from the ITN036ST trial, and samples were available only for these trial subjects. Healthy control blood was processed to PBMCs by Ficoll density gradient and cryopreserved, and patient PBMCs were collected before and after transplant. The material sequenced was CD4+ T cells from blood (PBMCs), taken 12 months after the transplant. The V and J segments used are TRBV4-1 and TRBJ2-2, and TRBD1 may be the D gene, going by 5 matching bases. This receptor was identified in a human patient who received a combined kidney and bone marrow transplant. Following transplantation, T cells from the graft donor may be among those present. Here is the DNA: TGCGCCAGCAGCCAAGGCCCCTTGGGGCCCGGGGAGCTGTTTTTT. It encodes CASSQGPLGPGELFF.